Following are 29 T cell receptor beta chains from one sample sequenced in a study of blood T cell repertoires in COVID-19. The repertoire was sequenced with immunoSEQ multiplex PCR; TCRdb's copy has only in-frame clones and lacks some. Altogether over 100,000 clones are present, roughly 85% being singletons, with the ten largest covering approximately 1.5%. The sequencing sample was made of peripheral blood. These receptors originate from a man in his forties with acute or convalescent COVID-19.

The rearrangement links TRBV25-1 to TRBJ1-5; D is uncertain. Germline V CDR1 and CDR2: MGHDK, SYGVNS. The ends were cut back, 7 bases at V and 4 bases at J, with 23 bases in the middle. The CDR3 has 17 amino acids. Here the CDR3 reads CASTSVRQVHPNQPQHF. DNA of the CDR3: TGTGCCAGCACCTCTGTGAGACAAGTCCACCCAAATCAGCCCCAGCATTTT.

The rearrangement links TRBV27 to TRBJ1-2, with D maybe TRBD1 (5 bases). V was trimmed by 6 bases and J by 3 bases, leaving 11 bases between them. Germline loops: CDR1 MNHEY, CDR2 SMNVEV (reference sequence). This CDR3 is built from 13 residues. The CDR3 bases are TGTGCCAGCAGGGCAGGGAGGGACTATGGCTACACCTTC. Translating gives CASRAGRDYGYTF.

J is TRBJ2-3 and V is TRBV5-4; 7 bases map to TRBD2. The CDR3 has 15 residues. CDR1 and CDR2 from the germline V gene are SGHNT and YYREEE (reference sequence). V gave up 0 bases and J gave up 3 bases; unmatched junction bases: 4. The CDR3 sequence: CASSLVAGATDTQYF. The CDR3 DNA follows: TGTGCCAGCAGCTTGGTTGCGGGAGCGACAGATACGCAGTATTTT.

The chain employs TRBV30 and TRBJ1-3; D remains unclear. The V end lost 5 bases, the J end lost 5 bases, and 16 bases lay between the germline ends. Germline-derived CDR1 and CDR2 are GTSNPN and SVGIG (reference sequence). This CDR3 has 14 residues. CDR3 protein: CAWDLRLSRNTIYF. DNA of the CDR3: TGTGCCTGGGATTTGAGGCTCTCCCGAAACACCATATATTTT.

The V gene is TRBV12-3 or TRBV12-4, the J gene TRBJ1-2; TRBD1 is a possible D gene (6 bases). The CDR3 is made up of 13 amino acids. With 4 bases removed from V and 6 bases from J, the gap between germline ends came to 12 bases. The CDR3 sequence: CASSSPGVDGYTF. As DNA, the CDR3 is TGTGCCAGCAGTTCCCCAGGGGTTGATGGCTACACCTTC.

The chain combines TRBV6-5 with TRBJ2-7, with 9 bases fitting TRBD2. Germline trimming cut 8 bases from V and 0 bases from J; bases unmatched to any gene: 8. CDR1 MNHEY and CDR2 SVGAGI come from the germline V gene. This CDR3 has 15 amino acids. The CDR3 DNA reads as TGTGCCAGCCGGCGGGGGGGCGGGATCTCCTACGAGCAGTACTTC. Protein sequence: CASRRGGGISYEQYF.

The J gene is TRBJ1-2, the V gene TRBV12-3 or TRBV12-4; 9 bases line up with TRBD1. V shed 5 bases, J shed 9 bases, and the junction held 7 bases outside the gene matches. The CDR3 extends over 13 amino acids. The CDR3, as DNA: TGTGCCAGCAGTAGGACAGGGGCTCTGAGCTACACCTTC. Encoded protein: CASSRTGALSYTF.

This clone was observed once. V and J are TRBV11-2 and TRBJ2-3; 10 bases align to TRBD2. The CDR3 has 16 residues. The V segment lost 0 bases and the J segment 4 bases; nucleotides outside the gene matches: 4. From germline, CDR1 is SGHAT and CDR2 FQNNGV. The CDR3 coding sequence is TGTGCCAGCAGCTTAGAAGCGGGGGGGCCTGCAGATACGCAGTATTTT. Residues: CASSLEAGGPADTQYF.

The V and J genes are TRBV6-6 and TRBJ2-1, with D uncertain. The CDR3 has 15 residues. Germline values: CDR1 MNHNY, CDR2 SVGAGI (reference sequence). V was cut by 4 bases and J by 10 bases, with 20 bases left in between. CDR3 bases: TGTGCCAGCAGTTCTCTTGGGCTGGCTCAGGTAGAGCAGTTCTTC. This codes for CASSSLGLAQVEQFF.

This chain uses TRBV6-1 with TRBJ1-2; D is perhaps TRBD1 (6 bases). The V end lost 2 bases, the J end lost 4 bases, and 11 bases lay between the germline ends. This CDR3 is 14 amino acids long. CDR1 and CDR2 from the germline V gene are MNHNS and SASEGT. CDR3 region: CASSELGRGYGYTF. The DNA of the CDR3 is TGTGCCAGCAGTGAATTGGGCAGGGGCTATGGCTACACCTTC.

The V gene is TRBV3-1 (or the pseudogene TRBV3-2), the J gene TRBJ2-5; possibly TRBD2 for D (5 bases). Between the trimmed V and J ends, which lost 4 bases and 7 bases, there was a span of 10 bases. Germline CDR1 reads LGHDT; CDR2 reads YNNKEL (reference sequence). The CDR3 extends over 12 amino acids. The DNA for the CDR3 is TGTGCCAGCAGCCCCCAACGGGGGACCCAGTACTTC. Its translation is CASSPQRGTQYF.

The chain joins TRBV15 to TRBJ1-2; D might be TRBD1 (5 bases). The length of the CDR3 is 17 residues. Germline V lookup: CDR1 LNHNV, CDR2 YYDKDF (reference sequence). V shed 2 bases and J shed 4 bases, with 20 bases lying between them. CDR3 sequence: CATSRKRHSTAVYGYTF. The CDR3, as DNA: TGTGCCACCAGCAGAAAACGTCATTCGACAGCCGTCTATGGCTACACCTTC.

This chain's CDR3 is CASSQDWGLGGGEHANEQFF. The CDR3, as DNA: TGTGCCAGCAGCCAAGATTGGGGGTTGGGTGGCGGGGAACATGCAAATGAGCAGTTCTTC. The genes are TRBV4-2 and TRBJ2-1, with D maybe TRBD2 (6 bases). CDR3 size: 20 residues. Germline CDR1 reads LGHNA; CDR2 reads YNFKEQ. V lost 0 bases and J lost 7, with 28 bases in between.

The V call is TRBV18, the J call TRBJ2-1; TRBD1 matches 10 bases. The germline V gene encodes CDR1 KGHSH and CDR2 LQKENI. With V trimmed by 1 base and J by 10 bases, 10 bases remained unmatched. This CDR3 is 16 amino acids long. DNA of the CDR3: TGTGCCAGCTCACCACGGGGGACAGGGGACGTGGGGGAGCAGTTCTTC. Amino acid sequence: CASSPRGTGDVGEQFF.

The rearrangement links TRBV29-1 to TRBJ2-2; 9 positions match TRBD1. CDR1 is SQVTM, CDR2 ANQGSEA, per germline. The CDR3 is made up of 14 amino acids. With V trimmed by 5 bases and J by 3 bases, 4 bases remained unmatched. The CDR3 sequence: CSVSRTGDTGELFF. CDR3 DNA: TGCAGCGTTTCTAGGACAGGGGACACCGGGGAGCTGTTTTTT.

The rearrangement uses TRBV6-5 and TRBJ1-1, with D perhaps TRBD1 (6 bases). CDR1 and CDR2 from the germline V gene are MNHEY and SVGAGI. Trimming removed 8 bases at V and 0 bases at J, with 7 bases between. This CDR3 is built from 12 residues. The DNA for the CDR3 is TGTGCCAGCGGGACACTGAACACTGAAGCTTTCTTT. The encoded protein is CASGTLNTEAFF.

V and J are TRBV5-5 and TRBJ2-2; D remains unclear. The length of the CDR3 is 14 residues. Trimming removed 5 bases at V and 0 bases at J, with 8 bases between. Germline assignment: CDR1 SGHKS and CDR2 YYEKEE (reference sequence). The CDR3 loop is CASSQSTNTGELFF. In nucleotides, the CDR3 is TGTGCCAGCAGTCAGTCCACGAACACCGGGGAGCTGTTTTTT.

V is TRBV5-1 and J is TRBJ2-2, with a weak D call TRBD2 (6 bases). Trimming removed 2 bases at V and 6 bases at J, with 17 bases between. Germline CDR1 reads SGHRS; CDR2 reads YFSETQ. The CDR3 is 16 amino acids. Here the CDR3 DNA reads TGCGCCAGCAGCTTAGGGACTTCGGACTTAGCCGGGGAGCTGTTTTTT. Protein product: CASSLGTSDLAGELFF.

The chain links TRBV9 to TRBJ1-4; D is perhaps TRBD1 (5 bases). Trimming stripped 3 bases from V and 0 bases from J, with 9 bases between. The CDR3 sequence is 15 residues long. Germline V gene sequence: CDR1 SGDLS, CDR2 YYNGEE. The CDR3 DNA follows: TGTGCCAGCAGCGCGGGGGGGTCAACTAATGAAAAACTGTTTTTT. Protein sequence: CASSAGGSTNEKLFF.

In DNA form, the CDR3 reads TGTGCCAGCAGCTTGCTTGGACTAGCGGGGAACACCGGGGAGCTGTTTTTT. Protein product: CASSLLGLAGNTGELFF. This chain links TRBV5-8 with TRBJ2-2, with 11 positions matching TRBD2. The CDR3 has 17 amino acids. The germline V gene has CDR1 SGHTS and CDR2 YDEGEE. The trim removed 1 base at V and 1 base at J, leaving 3 bases unmatched.

The CDR3 loop is CASSERVKLFF. CDR3 bases: TGTGCCAGCAGTGAGAGGGTAAAACTGTTTTTT. The chain couples TRBV6-1 to TRBJ1-4; D unresolved. The germline V and J ends were trimmed by 3 bases and 10 bases, with 6 bases remaining between them. Germline CDR1 and CDR2: MNHNS and SASEGT. CDR3 length equals 11 residues.

The chain recombines TRBV6-5 with TRBJ2-3; a possible D gene is TRBD2 (6 bases). V lost 2 bases, J lost 0 bases, and 9 bases lay in between. The CDR3 spans 15 residues. Germline assignment: CDR1 MNHEY and CDR2 SVGAGI. CDR3 protein: CASSYAGRSTDTQYF. Here the CDR3 DNA reads TGTGCCAGCAGTTACGCGGGGCGTAGCACAGATACGCAGTATTTT.

The CDR3 loop reads CSASGPSGLGLGQYF. The CDR3 coding sequence is TGCAGTGCTAGTGGGCCTAGCGGGCTTGGGCTTGGGCAGTACTTC. The chain employs TRBV20-1 and TRBJ2-7; the match to TRBD2 covers 8 bases. CDR3 size: 15 residues. Trimming took 3 bases from V and 9 from J; bases not matched to a gene: 16. Germline-derived CDR1 and CDR2 are DFQATT and SNEGSKA (reference sequence).

The rearrangement joins TRBV28 to TRBJ1-2; D gene uncertain. The CDR3 runs to 11 residues. Between the trimmed V and J ends, which lost 6 bases and 7 bases, there was a span of 9 bases. The germline V gene encodes CDR1 MDHEN and CDR2 SYDVKM. The CDR3 spells CASRTSTGYTF. Written as DNA, the CDR3 is TGTGCCAGCAGGACTTCTACTGGCTACACCTTC.

The rearrangement joins TRBV28 to TRBJ1-2, with TRBD1 as a possible D gene (5 bases). From germline, CDR1 is MDHEN and CDR2 SYDVKM. The CDR3 sequence is 15 residues long. The V and J ends lost 3 bases and 1 base respectively, with 12 bases between them. CDR3 in DNA: TGTGCCAGCAGTTTTTGGGGCCGGAGTAACTATGGCTACACCTTC. Its translation: CASSFWGRSNYGYTF.

This chain uses TRBV29-1 with TRBJ1-2; D is perhaps TRBD1 (6 bases). The ends were cut back, 7 bases at V and 4 bases at J, with 10 bases in the middle. Germline CDR1 is SQVTM and CDR2 is ANQGSEA. The CDR3 is 11 residues long. The CDR3 spells CSATGPYGYTF. The CDR3 DNA is TGCAGCGCCACAGGGCCCTATGGCTACACCTTC.

This rearrangement joins TRBV11-2 to TRBJ2-3, with TRBD1 matching 10 bases. The CDR3 is 14 amino acids. Germline lookup yields CDR1 SGHAT and CDR2 FQNNGV. V shed 5 bases and J 6 bases; nucleotides not matched to a gene: 5. CDR3 nucleotides: TGTGCCAGCAGCCGGGACAGGGGCTTGGATACGCAGTATTTT. The encoded protein is CASSRDRGLDTQYF.

V gene TRBV11-3 combines with J gene TRBJ2-3, with 12 nucleotides matching TRBD1. The CDR3 is 15 residues long. CDR1 is SGHNT, CDR2 YENEEA, per germline. V lost 5 bases and J lost 4; bases outside the gene matches: 4. The CDR3 protein is CASSRDRGRADTQYF. CDR3 in DNA: TGTGCCAGCAGCCGGGACAGGGGGCGGGCAGATACGCAGTATTTT.

The chain recombines TRBV6-5 with TRBJ1-5; 7 bases are a match to TRBD1. The germline gives CDR1 MNHEY, CDR2 SVGAGI. This CDR3 region has 13 residues. Germline trimming cut 5 bases from V and 5 bases from J; bases unmatched to any gene: 3. In DNA form, the CDR3 reads TGTGCCAGCAGTCCTAGGGGGCATCAGCCCCAGCATTTT. Translating gives CASSPRGHQPQHF.